Listed here is a single TCR beta chain. The assay was immunoSEQ multiplex PCR, and TCRdb's table has in-frame clones only and misses some. The top ten clones hold 4.5% to 7% of a sample with about 200,000 clones, approximately 87% of them seen once. This sample was taken from a study of cytomegalovirus exposure and HLA in healthy donors. Germline CDR1 reads SGDLS; CDR2 reads YYNGEE. The CDR3 loop spans 15 amino acids. V gave up 3 bases and J gave up 1 base; unmatched junction bases: 6. The rearrangement joins TRBV9 to TRBJ1-1, with 7 bases fitting TRBD1. The clonotype comes from a woman in her late teens or twenties in good health and CMV-seronegative. The sequenced sample consisted of PBMCs. Here the CDR3 DNA reads TGTGCCAGCAGCGCGAGACAGGGACCGAACACTGAAGCTTTCTTT. It codes for CASSARQGPNTEAFF.